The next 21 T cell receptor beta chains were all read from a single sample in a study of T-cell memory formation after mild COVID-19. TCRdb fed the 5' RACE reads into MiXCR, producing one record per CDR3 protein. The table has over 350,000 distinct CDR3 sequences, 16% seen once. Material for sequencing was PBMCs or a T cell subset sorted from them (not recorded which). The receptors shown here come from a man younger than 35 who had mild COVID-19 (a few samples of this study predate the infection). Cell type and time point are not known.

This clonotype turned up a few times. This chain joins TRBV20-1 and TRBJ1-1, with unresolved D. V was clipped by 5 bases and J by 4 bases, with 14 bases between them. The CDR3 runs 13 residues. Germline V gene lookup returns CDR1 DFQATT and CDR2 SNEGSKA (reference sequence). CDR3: CSAAEQIGTEAFF. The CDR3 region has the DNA TGCAGTGCTGCCGAACAGATCGGCACTGAAGCTTTCTTT.

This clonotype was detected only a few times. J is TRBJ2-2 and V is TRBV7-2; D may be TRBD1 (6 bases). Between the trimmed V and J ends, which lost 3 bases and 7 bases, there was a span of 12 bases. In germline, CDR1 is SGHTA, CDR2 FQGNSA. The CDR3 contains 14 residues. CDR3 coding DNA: TGTGCCAGCAGCTTCCAGGGGTTGAGCGGGGAGCTGTTTTTT. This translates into CASSFQGLSGELFF.

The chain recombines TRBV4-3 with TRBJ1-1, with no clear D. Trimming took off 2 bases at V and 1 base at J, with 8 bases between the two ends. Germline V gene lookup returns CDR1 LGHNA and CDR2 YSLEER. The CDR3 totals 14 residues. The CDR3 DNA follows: TGCGCCAGCAGCCAATTCAGGACGAACACTGAAGCTTTCTTT. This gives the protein CASSQFRTNTEAFF.

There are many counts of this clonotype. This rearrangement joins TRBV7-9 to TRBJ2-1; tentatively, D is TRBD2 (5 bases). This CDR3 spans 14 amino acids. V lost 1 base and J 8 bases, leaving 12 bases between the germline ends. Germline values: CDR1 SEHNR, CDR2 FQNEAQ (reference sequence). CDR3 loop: CASSLDGPRDEQFF. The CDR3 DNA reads TGTGCCAGCAGCTTAGATGGACCGAGGGATGAGCAGTTCTTC.

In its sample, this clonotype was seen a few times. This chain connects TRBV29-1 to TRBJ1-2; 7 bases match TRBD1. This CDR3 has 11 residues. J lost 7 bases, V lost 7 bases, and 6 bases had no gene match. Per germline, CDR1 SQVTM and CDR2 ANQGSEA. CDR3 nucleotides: TGCAGCGATAGACAGGGACTTGGCTACACCTTC. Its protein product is CSDRQGLGYTF. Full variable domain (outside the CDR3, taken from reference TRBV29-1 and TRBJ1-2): SAVISQKPSRDICQRGTSLTIQCQVDSQVTMMFWYRQQPGQSLTLIATANQGSEATYESGFVIDKFPISRPNLTFSTLTVSNMSPEDSSIYLCSDRQGLGYTFGSGTRLTVV.

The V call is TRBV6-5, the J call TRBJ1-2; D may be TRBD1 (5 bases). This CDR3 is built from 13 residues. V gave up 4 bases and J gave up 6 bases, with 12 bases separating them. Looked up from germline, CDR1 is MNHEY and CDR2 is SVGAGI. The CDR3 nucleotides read TGTGCCAGCAGTTGGGCTCTGGGGGATGGCTACACCTTC. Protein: CASSWALGDGYTF.

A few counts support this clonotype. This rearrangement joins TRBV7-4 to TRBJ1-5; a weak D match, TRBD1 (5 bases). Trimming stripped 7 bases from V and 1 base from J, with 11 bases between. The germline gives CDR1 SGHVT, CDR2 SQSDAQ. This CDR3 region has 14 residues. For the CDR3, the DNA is TGTGCCAGCAACTCCCGGGACAGCAATCAGCCCCAGCATTTT. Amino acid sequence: CASNSRDSNQPQHF.

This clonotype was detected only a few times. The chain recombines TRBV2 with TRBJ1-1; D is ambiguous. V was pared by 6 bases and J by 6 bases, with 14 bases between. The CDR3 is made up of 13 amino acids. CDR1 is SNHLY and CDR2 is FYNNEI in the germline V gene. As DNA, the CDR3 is TGTGCCAGCAGGGTCCGGGTGACCGCTGAAGCTTTCTTT. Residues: CASRVRVTAEAFF.

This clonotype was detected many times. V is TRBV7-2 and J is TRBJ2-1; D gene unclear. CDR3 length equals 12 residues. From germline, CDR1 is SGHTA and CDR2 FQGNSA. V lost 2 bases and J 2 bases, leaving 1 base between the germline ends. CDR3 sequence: CASSLPYNEQFF. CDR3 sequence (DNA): TGTGCCAGCAGCTTACCCTACAATGAGCAGTTCTTC.

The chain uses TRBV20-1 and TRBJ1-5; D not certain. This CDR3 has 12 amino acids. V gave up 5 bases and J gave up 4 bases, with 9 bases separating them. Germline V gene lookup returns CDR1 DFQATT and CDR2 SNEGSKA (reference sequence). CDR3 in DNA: TGCAGTGCTTCAGAAGGGAATCAGCCCCAGCATTTT. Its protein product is CSASEGNQPQHF.

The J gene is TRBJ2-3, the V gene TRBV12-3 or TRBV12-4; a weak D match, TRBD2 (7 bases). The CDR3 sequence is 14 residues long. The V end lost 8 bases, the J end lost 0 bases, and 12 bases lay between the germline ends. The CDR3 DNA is TGTGCCAGCGTTCGGGGGGCAAGCACAGATACGCAGTATTTT. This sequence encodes CASVRGASTDTQYF.

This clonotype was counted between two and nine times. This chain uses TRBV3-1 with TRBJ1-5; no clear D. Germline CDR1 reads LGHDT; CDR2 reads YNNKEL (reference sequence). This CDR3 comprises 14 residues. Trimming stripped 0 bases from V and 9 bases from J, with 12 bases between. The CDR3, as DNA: TGTGCCAGCAGCCAAGATATGGGGTTACGGCCCCAGCATTTT. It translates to CASSQDMGLRPQHF.

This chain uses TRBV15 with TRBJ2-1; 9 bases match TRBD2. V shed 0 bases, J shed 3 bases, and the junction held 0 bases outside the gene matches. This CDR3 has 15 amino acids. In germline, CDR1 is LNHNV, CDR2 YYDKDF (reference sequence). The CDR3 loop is CATSRDSGGYNEQFF. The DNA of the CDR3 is TGTGCCACCAGCAGAGATAGCGGGGGCTACAATGAGCAGTTCTTC.

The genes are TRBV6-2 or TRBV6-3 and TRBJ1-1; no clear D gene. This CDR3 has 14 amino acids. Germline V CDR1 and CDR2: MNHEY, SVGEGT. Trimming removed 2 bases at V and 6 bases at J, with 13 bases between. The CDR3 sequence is CASSYGGAIAEAFF. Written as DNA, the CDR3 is TGTGCCAGCAGTTACGGAGGTGCCATCGCTGAAGCTTTCTTT.

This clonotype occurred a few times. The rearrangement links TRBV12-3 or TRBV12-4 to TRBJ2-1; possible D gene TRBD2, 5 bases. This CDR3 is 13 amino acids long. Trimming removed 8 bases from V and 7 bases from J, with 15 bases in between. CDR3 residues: CASWGVSSNEQFF. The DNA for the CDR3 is TGTGCCAGCTGGGGAGTCTCTTCGAATGAGCAGTTCTTC.

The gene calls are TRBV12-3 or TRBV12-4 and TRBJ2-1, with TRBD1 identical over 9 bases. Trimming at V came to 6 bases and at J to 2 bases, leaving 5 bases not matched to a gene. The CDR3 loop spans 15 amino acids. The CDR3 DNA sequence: TGTGCCAGCAGGTTAACAGGGGGCGCCTACAATGAGCAGTTCTTC. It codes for CASRLTGGAYNEQFF.

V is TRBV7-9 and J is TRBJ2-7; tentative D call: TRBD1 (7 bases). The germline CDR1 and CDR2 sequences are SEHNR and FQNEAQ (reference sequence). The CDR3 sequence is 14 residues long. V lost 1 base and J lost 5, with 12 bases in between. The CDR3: CASSLGQGGDEQYV. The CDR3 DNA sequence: TGTGCCAGCAGCTTAGGGCAGGGGGGCGACGAGCAGTACGTC.

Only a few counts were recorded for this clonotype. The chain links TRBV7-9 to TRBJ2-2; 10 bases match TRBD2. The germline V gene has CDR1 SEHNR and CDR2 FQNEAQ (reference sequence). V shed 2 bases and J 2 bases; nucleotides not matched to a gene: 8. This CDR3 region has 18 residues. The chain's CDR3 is CASSLNRPSGGNTGELFF. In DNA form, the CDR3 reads TGTGCCAGCAGCTTAAACCGTCCTAGCGGGGGAAACACCGGGGAGCTGTTTTTT.

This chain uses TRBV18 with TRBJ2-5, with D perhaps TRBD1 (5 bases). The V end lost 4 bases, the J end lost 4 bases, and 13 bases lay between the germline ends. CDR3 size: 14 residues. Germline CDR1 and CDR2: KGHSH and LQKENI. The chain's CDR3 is CASSQALDRETQYF. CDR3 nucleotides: TGTGCCAGCTCACAAGCTTTAGACAGAGAGACCCAGTACTTC.

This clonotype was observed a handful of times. This CDR3 is CSVAQGRGTEAFF. CDR3 nucleotides: TGCAGCGTTGCCCAGGGACGGGGCACTGAAGCTTTCTTT. The V gene is TRBV29-1, the J gene TRBJ1-1, with D possibly being TRBD1 (5 bases). Per germline, CDR1 SQVTM and CDR2 ANQGSEA. V lost 4 bases and J 4 bases, leaving 13 bases between the germline ends. CDR3 length: 13 amino acids.

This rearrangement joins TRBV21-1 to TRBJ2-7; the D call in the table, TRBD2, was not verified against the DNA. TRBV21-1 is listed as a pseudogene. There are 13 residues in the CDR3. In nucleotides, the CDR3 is TGTGCCAGCAGCACCCGGGACTGTTACGAGCAGTACGTC. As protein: CASSTRDCYEQYV.